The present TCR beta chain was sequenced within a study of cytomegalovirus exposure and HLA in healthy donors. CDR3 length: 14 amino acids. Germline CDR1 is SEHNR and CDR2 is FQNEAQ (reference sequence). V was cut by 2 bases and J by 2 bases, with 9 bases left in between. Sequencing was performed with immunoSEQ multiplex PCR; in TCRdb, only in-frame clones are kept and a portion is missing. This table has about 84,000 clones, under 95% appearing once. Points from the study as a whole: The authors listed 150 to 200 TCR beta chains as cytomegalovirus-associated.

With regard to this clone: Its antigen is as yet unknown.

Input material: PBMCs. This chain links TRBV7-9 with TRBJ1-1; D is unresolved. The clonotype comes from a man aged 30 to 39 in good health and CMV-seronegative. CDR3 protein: CASSLQEVNTEAFF. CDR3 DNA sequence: TGTGCCAGCAGCTTACAGGAGGTTAACACTGAAGCTTTCTTT.